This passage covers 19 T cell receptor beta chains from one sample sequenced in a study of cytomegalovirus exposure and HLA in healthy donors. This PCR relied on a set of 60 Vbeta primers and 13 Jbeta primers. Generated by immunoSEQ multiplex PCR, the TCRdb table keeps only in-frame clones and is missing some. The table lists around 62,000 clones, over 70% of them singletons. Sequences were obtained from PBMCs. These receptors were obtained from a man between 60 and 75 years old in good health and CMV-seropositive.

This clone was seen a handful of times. The CDR3 nucleotides read TGTGCCAGCAACGCCCCGGGTTCGGCTTTCTACGAGCAGTACTTC. It translates to CASNAPGSAFYEQYF. The rearrangement uses TRBV28 and TRBJ2-7; no reliable D call. The CDR3 is 15 amino acids. V gave up 7 bases and J gave up 3 bases, with 19 bases separating them. Looked up from germline, CDR1 is MDHEN and CDR2 is SYDVKM. Using reference TRBV28 and TRBJ2-7 for the parts outside the CDR3, the full variable domain is DVKVTQSSRYLVKRTGEKVFLECVQDMDHENMFWYRQDPGLGLRLIYFSYDVKMKEKGDIPEGYSVSREKKERFSLILESASTNQTSMYLCASNAPGSAFYEQYFGPGTRLTVT.

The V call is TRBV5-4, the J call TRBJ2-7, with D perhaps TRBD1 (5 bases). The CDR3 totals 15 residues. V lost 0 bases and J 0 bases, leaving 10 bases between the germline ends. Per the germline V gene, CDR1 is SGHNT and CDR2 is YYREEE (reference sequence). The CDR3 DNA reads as TGTGCCAGCAGCTTGGAAGGGGCGAGCTCCTACGAGCAGTACTTC. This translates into CASSLEGASSYEQYF.

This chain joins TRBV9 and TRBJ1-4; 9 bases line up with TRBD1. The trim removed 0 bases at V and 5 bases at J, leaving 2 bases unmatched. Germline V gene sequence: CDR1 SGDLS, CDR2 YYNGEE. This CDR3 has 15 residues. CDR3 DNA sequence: TGTGCCAGCAGCGTAGAAGGACAGGGGAATGAAAAACTGTTTTTT. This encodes CASSVEGQGNEKLFF.

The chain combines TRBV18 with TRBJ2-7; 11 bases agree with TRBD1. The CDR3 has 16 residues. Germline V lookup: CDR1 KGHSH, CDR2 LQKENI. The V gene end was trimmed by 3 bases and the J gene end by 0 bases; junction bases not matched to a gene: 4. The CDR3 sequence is CASSPGTGGFSYEQYF. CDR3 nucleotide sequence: TGTGCCAGCTCACCCGGGACAGGGGGTTTCTCCTACGAGCAGTACTTC. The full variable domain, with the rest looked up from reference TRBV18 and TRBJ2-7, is NAGVMQNPRHLVRRRGQEARLRCSPMKGHSHVYWYRQLPEEGLKFMVYLQKENIIDESGMPKERFSAEFPKEGPSILRIQQVVRGDSAAYFCASSPGTGGFSYEQYFGPGTRLTVT.

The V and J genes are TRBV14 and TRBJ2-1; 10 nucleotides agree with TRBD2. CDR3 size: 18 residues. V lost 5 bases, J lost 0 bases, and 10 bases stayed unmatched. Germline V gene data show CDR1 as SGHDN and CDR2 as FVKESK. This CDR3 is CASSNLAGVLISYNEQFF. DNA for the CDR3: TGTGCCAGCAGCAATCTAGCGGGGGTTCTTATCTCCTACAATGAGCAGTTCTTC.

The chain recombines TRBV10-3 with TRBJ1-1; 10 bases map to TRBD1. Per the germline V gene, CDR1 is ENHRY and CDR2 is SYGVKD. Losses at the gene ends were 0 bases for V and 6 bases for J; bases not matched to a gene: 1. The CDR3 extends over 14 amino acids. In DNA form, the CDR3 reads TGTGCCATCAGTGAGTCAGGGACAGGGGCTGAAGCTTTCTTT. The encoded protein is CAISESGTGAEAFF.

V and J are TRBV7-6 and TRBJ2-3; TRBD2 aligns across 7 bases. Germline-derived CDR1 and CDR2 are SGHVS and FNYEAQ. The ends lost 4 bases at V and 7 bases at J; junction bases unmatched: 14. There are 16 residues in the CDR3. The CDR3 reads CASSSQLANGMNTQYF. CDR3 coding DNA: TGTGCCAGCAGCTCCCAACTAGCGAATGGTATGAATACGCAGTATTTT.

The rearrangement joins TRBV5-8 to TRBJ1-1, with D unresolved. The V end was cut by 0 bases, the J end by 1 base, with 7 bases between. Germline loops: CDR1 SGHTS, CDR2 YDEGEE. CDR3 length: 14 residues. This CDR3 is CASSLGSGNTEAFF. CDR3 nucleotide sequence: TGTGCCAGCAGCTTGGGTTCGGGGAACACTGAAGCTTTCTTT. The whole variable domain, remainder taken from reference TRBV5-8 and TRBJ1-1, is EAGVTQSPTHLIKTRGQQATLRCSPISGHTSVYWYQQALGLGLQFLLWYDEGEERNRGNFPPRFSGRQFPNYSSELNVNALELEDSALYLCASSLGSGNTEAFFGQGTRLTVV.

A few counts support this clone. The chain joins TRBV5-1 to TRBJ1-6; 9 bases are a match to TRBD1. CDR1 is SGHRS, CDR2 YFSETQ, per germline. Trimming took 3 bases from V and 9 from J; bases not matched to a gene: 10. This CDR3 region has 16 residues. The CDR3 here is CASSSDGQGISSPLHF. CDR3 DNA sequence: TGCGCCAGCAGCTCGGATGGACAGGGGATTAGTTCACCCCTCCACTTT.

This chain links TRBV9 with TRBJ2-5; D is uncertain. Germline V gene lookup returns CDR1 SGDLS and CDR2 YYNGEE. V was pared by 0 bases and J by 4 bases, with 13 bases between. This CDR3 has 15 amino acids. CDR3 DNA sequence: TGTGCCAGCAGCGTAGGAGGTCGTTTAGGAGAGACCCAGTACTTC. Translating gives CASSVGGRLGETQYF.

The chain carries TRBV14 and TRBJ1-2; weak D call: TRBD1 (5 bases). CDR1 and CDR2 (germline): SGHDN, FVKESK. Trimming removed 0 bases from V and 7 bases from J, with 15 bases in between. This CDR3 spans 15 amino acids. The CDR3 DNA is TGTGCCAGCAGCCAAGAACCTCGGGGGTTGGGTGGCTACACCTTC. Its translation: CASSQEPRGLGGYTF.

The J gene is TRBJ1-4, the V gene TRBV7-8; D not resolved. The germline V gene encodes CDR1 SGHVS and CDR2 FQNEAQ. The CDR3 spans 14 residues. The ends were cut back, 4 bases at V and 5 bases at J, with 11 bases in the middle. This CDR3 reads CASSSEGRNEKLFF. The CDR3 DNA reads TGTGCCAGCAGCTCCGAGGGCCGAAATGAAAAACTGTTTTTT.

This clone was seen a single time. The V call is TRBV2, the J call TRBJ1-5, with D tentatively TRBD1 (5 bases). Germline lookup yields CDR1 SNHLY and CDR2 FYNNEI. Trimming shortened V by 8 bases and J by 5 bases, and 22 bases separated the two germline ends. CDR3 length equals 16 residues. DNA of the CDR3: TGTGCCAGCTCGACGGGGGTTAAAACTGAGGATCAGCCCCAGCATTTT. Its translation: CASSTGVKTEDQPQHF.

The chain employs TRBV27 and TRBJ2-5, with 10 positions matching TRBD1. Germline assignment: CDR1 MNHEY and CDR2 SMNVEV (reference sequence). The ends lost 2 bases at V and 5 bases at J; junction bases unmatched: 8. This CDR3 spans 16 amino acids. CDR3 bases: TGTGCCAGCAGTTTAATTATGACAGGGGGCGCGGAGACCCAGTACTTC. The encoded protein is CASSLIMTGGAETQYF.

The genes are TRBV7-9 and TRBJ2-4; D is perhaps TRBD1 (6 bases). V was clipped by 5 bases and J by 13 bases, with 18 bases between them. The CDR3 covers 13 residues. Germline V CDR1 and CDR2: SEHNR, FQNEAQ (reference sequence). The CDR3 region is CASSRDRSLQQYF. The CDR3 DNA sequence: TGTGCCAGCAGCCGCGACAGGTCGCTCCAACAGTACTTC.

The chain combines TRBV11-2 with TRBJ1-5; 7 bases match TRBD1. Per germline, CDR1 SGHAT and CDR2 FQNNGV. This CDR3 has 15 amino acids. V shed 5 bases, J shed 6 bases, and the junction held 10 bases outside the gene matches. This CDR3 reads CASSPLTGSAQPQHF. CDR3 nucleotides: TGTGCCAGCAGCCCCTTGACAGGGTCTGCTCAGCCCCAGCATTTT.

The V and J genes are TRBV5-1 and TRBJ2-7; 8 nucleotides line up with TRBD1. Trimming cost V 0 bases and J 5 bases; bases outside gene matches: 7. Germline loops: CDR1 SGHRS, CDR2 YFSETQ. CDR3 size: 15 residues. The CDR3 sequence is CASSLELDRDHEQYF. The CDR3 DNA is TGCGCCAGCAGCTTGGAATTGGACAGGGACCACGAGCAGTACTTC.

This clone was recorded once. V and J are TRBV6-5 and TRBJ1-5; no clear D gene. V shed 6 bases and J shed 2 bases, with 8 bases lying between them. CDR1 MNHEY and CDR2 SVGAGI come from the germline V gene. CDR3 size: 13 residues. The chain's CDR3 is CASRLMRNQPQHF. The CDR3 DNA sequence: TGTGCCAGCAGACTTATGCGCAATCAGCCCCAGCATTTT.

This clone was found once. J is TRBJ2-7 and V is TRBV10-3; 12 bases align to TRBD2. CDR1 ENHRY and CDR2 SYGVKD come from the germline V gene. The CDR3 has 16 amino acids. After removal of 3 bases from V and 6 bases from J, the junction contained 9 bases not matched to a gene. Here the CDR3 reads CAISDSGLAGTSEQYF. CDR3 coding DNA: TGTGCCATCAGTGATTCTGGACTAGCGGGGACGAGCGAGCAGTACTTC.